This entry is about one TCR beta chain. PCR employed 60 Vbeta and 13 Jbeta primers. TCRdb's table, derived via immunoSEQ multiplex PCR, lists solely in-frame clones and lacks some. The sample holds under 200,000 clones; less than 90% are singletons and the top ten take roughly 4.7%. This entry is derived from a study of cytomegalovirus exposure and HLA in healthy donors. V shed 6 bases, J shed 0 bases, and the junction held 7 bases outside the gene matches. The germline CDR1 and CDR2 sequences are MDHEN and SYDVKM. The CDR3 is 16 residues long. This clonotype originated in a woman aged 45-65 years in good health and CMV-seropositive. This sequence joins TRBV28 and TRBJ2-1, with 8 nucleotides matching TRBD2. Source material: PBMCs. In DNA, the CDR3 is TGTGCCAGCAGGGACCCAGCGGGAGACTCCTACAATGAGCAGTTCTTC. It specifies CASRDPAGDSYNEQFF.